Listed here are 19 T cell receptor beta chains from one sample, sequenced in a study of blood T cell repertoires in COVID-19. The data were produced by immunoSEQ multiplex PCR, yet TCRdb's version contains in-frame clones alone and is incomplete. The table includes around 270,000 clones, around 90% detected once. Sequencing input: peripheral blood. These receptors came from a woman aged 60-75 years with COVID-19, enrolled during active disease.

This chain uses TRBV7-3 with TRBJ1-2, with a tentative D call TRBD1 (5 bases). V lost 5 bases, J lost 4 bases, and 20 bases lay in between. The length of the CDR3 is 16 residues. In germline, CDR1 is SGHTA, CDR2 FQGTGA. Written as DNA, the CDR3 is TGTGCCAGCAGCGCGTCGGGGGGGATGTACACCTATGGCTACACCTTC. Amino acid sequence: CASSASGGMYTYGYTF. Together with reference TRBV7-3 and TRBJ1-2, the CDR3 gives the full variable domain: GAGVSQTPSNKVTEKGKYVELRCDPISGHTALYWYRQSLGQGPEFLIYFQGTGAADDSGLPNDRFFAVRPEGSVSTLKIQRTERGDSAVYLCASSASGGMYTYGYTFGSGTRLTVV.

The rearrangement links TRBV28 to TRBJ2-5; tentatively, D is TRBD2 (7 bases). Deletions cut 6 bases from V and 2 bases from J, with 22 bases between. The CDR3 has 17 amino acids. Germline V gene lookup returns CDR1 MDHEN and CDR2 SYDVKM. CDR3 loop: CASRTGGGGIIQETQYF. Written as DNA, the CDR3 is TGTGCCAGCAGGACGGGCGGGGGCGGAATAATACAAGAGACCCAGTACTTC.

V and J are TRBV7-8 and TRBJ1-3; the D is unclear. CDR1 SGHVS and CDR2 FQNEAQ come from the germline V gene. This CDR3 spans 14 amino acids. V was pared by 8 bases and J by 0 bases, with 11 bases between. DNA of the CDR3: TGTGCCAGCGCCAAGGGAGGCTCTGGAAACACCATATATTTT. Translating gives CASAKGGSGNTIYF.

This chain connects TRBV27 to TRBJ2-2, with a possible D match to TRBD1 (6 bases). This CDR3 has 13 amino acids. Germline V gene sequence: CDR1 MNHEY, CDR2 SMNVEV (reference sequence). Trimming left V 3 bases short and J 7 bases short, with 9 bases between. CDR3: CASSFRGDGELFF. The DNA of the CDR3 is TGTGCCAGCAGTTTCAGGGGAGACGGGGAGCTGTTTTTT.

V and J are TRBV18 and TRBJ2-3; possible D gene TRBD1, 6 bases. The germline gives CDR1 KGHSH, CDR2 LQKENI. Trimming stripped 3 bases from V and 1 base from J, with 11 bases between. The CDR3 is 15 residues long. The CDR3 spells CASSPQGHRTDTQYF. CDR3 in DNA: TGTGCCAGCTCACCTCAGGGACATCGCACAGATACGCAGTATTTT.

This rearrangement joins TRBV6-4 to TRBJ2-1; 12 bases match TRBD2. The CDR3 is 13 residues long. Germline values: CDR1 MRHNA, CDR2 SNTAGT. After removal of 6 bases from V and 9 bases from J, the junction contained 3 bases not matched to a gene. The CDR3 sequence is CASSPSGGVEQFF. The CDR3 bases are TGTGCCAGCAGCCCTAGCGGGGGGGTTGAGCAGTTCTTC.

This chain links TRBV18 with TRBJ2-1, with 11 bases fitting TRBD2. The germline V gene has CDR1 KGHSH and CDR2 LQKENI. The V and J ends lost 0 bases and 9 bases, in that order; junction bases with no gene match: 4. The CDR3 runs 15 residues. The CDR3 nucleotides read TGTGCCAGCTCACCACCGAAACTAGCGGGAGTTGAGCAGTTCTTC. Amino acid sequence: CASSPPKLAGVEQFF.

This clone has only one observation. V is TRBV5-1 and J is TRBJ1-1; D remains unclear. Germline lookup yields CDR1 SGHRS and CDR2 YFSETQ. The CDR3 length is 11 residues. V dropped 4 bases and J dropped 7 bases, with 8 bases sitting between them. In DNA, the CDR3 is TGCGCCAGCAGCGGCGGGGTTGAAGCTTTCTTT. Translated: CASSGGVEAFF.

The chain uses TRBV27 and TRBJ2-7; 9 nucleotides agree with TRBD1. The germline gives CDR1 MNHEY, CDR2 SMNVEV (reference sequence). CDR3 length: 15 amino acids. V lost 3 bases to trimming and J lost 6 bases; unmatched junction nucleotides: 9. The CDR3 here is CASSLYGTGNAEQYF. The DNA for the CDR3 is TGTGCCAGCAGTTTGTACGGGACAGGGAATGCCGAGCAGTACTTC.

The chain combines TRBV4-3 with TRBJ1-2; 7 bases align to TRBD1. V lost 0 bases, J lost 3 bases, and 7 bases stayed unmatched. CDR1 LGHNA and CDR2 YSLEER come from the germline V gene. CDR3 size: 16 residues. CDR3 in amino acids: CASSQDGDSRYYGYTF. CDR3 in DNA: TGCGCCAGCAGCCAAGATGGGGACAGCCGATACTATGGCTACACCTTC.

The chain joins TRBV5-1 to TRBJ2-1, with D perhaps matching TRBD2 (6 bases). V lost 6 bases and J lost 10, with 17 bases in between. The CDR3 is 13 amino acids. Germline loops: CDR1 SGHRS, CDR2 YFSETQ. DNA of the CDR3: TGCGCCAGCAACAGTTTGACGGGAGTGGAGCAGTTCTTC. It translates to CASNSLTGVEQFF.

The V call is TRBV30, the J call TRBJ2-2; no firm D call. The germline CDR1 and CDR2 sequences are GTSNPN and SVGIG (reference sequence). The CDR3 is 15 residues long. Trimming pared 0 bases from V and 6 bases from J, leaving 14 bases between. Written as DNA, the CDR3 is TGTGCCTGGAGTGTACAACCTAGGCTTTCCGGGGAGCTGTTTTTT. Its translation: CAWSVQPRLSGELFF.

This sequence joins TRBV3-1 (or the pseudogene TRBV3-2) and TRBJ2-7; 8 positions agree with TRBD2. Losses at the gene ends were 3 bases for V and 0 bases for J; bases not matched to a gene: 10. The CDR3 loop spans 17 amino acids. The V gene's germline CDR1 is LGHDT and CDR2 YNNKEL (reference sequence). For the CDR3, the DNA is TGTGCCAGCAGCCAGGGAGCTAGCGGGTTTAGCTCCTACGAGCAGTACTTC. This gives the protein CASSQGASGFSSYEQYF.

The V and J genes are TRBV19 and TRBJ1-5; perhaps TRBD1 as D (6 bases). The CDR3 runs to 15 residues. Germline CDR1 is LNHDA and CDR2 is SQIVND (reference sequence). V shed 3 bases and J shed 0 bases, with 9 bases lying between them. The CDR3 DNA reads TGTGCCAGTAGTATGGGGGCAGCTAGCAATCAGCCCCAGCATTTT. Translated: CASSMGAASNQPQHF.

CDR3 sequence (DNA): TGTGCCAGCAGTTACGGAAGACAGGTCAATCAGCCCCAGCATTTT. Translated: CASSYGRQVNQPQHF. The chain joins TRBV6-6 to TRBJ1-5; weak D call: TRBD1 (6 bases). V shed 2 bases and J shed 3 bases, with 11 bases lying between them. The CDR3 sequence is 15 residues long. The V gene's germline CDR1 is MNHNY and CDR2 SVGAGI (reference sequence).

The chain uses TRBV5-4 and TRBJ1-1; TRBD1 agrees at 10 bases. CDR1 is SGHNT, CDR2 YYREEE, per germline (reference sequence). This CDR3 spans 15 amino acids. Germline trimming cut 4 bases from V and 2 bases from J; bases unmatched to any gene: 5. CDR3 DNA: TGTGCCAGCAGCGTCGGACAGGGGGTAAACACTGAAGCTTTCTTT. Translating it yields CASSVGQGVNTEAFF.

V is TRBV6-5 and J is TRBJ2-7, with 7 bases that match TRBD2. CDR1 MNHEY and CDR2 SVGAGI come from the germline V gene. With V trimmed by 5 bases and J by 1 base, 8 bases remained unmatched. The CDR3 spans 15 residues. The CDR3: CASSRRGVESYEQYF. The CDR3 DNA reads TGTGCCAGCAGTCGCCGGGGGGTGGAGTCCTACGAGCAGTACTTC.

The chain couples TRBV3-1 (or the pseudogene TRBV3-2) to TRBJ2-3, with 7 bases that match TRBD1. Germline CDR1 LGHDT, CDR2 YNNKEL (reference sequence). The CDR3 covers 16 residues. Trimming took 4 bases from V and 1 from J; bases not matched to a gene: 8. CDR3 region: CASSRTDTGGTDTQYF. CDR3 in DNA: TGTGCCAGCAGCCGAACGGATACAGGGGGCACAGATACGCAGTATTTT.

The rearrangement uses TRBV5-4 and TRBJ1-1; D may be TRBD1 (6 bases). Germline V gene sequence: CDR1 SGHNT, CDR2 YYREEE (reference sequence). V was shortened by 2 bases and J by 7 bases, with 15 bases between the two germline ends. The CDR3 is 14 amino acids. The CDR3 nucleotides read TGTGCCAGCAGCTTTACAGGGATCCCAAATGAAGCTTTCTTT. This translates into CASSFTGIPNEAFF.